The rows below give T cell receptor beta chains drawn from one sample of a study of regulatory T cells in long-lasting Graves disease. TCRdb re-derived calls from the multiplex PCR reads in MiXCR, one entry per CDR3 protein. The sample consists of 400,000 to 500,000 distinct CDR3 sequences, around 20% of them appearing once. This sample comprised peripheral blood mononuclear cells (PBMCs), obtained when the disease was refractory, from a patient treated with antithyroid drugs. The receptors derive from a female donor with Graves disease. The CDR3 runs from the conserved cysteine through the conserved F or W. D genes are given only for firm matches. Clone size is shown for a subset of rows, as once, few, many or a class of expanded clone.

len	j_gene	v_gene	d_gene	abundance	CDR3aa	CDR3nt
15	TRBJ2-1	TRBV18	NA	NA	CASSPVRAKYNEQFF	TGTGCCAGCTCACCAGTCCGGGCCAAATACAATGAGCAGTTCTTC
13	TRBJ2-5	TRBV30	NA	NA	CAWSLGHEETQYF	TGTGCCTGGTCTTTAGGCCACGAAGAGACCCAGTACTTC
12	TRBJ2-5	TRBV19	NA	many	CASSINGETQYF	TGTGCCAGCAGTATCAATGGGGAGACCCAGTACTTC
15	TRBJ1-4	TRBV12-3/TRBV12-4	TRBD1	many	CASRDTGGKNEKLFF	TGTGCCAGCCGAGATACAGGGGGGAAAAATGAAAAACTGTTTTTT
13	TRBJ1-2	TRBV10-2	NA	NA	CATTGGSGYGYTF	TGCGCCACTACGGGGGGTTCAGGGTATGGCTACACCTTC
16	TRBJ2-1	TRBV12-3/TRBV12-4	TRBD2	few	CASSLGASGFYNEQFF	TGTGCCAGCAGTTTAGGGGCTAGCGGGTTCTACAATGAGCAGTTCTTC
12	TRBJ1-5	TRBV20-1	NA	many	CSATTENQPQHF	TGCAGTGCTACTACAGAAAATCAGCCCCAGCATTTT
14	TRBJ2-1	TRBV20-1	TRBD1	NA	CSAGGQGQYNEQFF	TGCAGTGCTGGTGGGCAGGGACAGTACAATGAGCAGTTCTTC
14	TRBJ1-5	TRBV19	NA	NA	CASSIDSGYQPQHF	TGTGCCAGTAGTATAGATTCAGGGTATCAGCCCCAGCATTTT
12	TRBJ2-5	TRBV24-1	NA	many	CATSGGSETQYF	TGTGCCACCAGTGGGGGGTCGGAGACCCAGTACTTC
14	TRBJ1-2	TRBV6-1	NA	few	CASSPGTTGYGYTF	TGTGCCAGCAGCCCCGGGACCACGGGCTATGGCTACACCTTC
14	TRBJ1-2	TRBV7-9	NA	many	CASSPISGARGYTF	TGTGCCAGCAGCCCGATTTCGGGGGCTCGGGGCTACACCTTC
14	TRBJ2-6	TRBV29-1	NA	NA	CSVSPRSGANVLTF	TGCAGCGTTTCCCCCCGGAGTGGGGCCAACGTCCTGACTTTC
13	TRBJ1-2	TRBV20-1	NA	many	CSAWTALGYGYTF	TGCAGTGCCTGGACCGCATTAGGCTATGGCTACACCTTC
14	TRBJ1-1	TRBV6-5	NA	few	CASSYTGKNTEAFF	TGTGCCAGCAGTTACACGGGGAAGAACACTGAAGCTTTCTTT
13	TRBJ1-1	TRBV28	NA	many	CASSTTLNTEAFF	TGTGCCAGCAGCACGACTCTGAACACTGAAGCTTTCTTT
17	TRBJ1-5	TRBV6-5	TRBD1	many	CASSSKSGTGGNQPQHF	TGTGCCAGCAGTTCCAAGAGCGGGACAGGGGGCAATCAGCCCCAGCATTTT
14	TRBJ1-4	TRBV5-6	NA	many	CASSFGPGEEKLFF	TGTGCCAGCAGCTTTGGACCCGGTGAGGAAAAACTGTTTTTT
14	TRBJ2-5	TRBV27	NA	NA	CASSRVPPGETQYF	TGTGCCAGCAGCCGTGTCCCCCCCGGAGAGACCCAGTACTTC
15	TRBJ1-6	TRBV6-2/TRBV6-3	NA	NA	CASSYRGQSNSPLHF	TGTGCCAGCAGTTATCGAGGGCAGAGTAATTCACCCCTCCACTTT
17	TRBJ2-4	TRBV2	NA	many	CASSGYRDGVTKNIQYF	TGTGCCAGCAGTGGATACCGGGACGGAGTGACCAAAAACATTCAGTACTTC
16	TRBJ2-5	TRBV2	TRBD2	many	CASSEGRSGRQETQYF	TGTGCCAGCAGTGAAGGGAGGAGCGGGAGACAAGAGACCCAGTACTTC
16	TRBJ2-7	TRBV7-9	TRBD1	NA	CASSVLTGALGYEQYF	TGTGCCAGCAGCGTACTCACAGGGGCCCTAGGATACGAGCAGTACTTC
14	TRBJ1-1	TRBV20-1	TRBD1	many	CSPYLGTGNTEAFF	TGCAGTCCGTATTTGGGGACAGGGAACACTGAAGCTTTCTTT
16	TRBJ2-2	TRBV6-9	NA	NA	CASSYSLGLGTGELFF	TGTGCCAGCAGTTACTCCCTCGGTTTAGGCACCGGGGAGCTGTTTTTT
14	TRBJ2-7	TRBV20-1	TRBD2	NA	CSALGTSQAYEQYF	TGCAGTGCCCTAGGGACTAGTCAAGCCTACGAGCAGTACTTC
10	TRBJ2-2	TRBV7-9	NA	NA	CASGDGELFF	TGTGCCAGCGGTGACGGGGAGCTGTTTTTT
12	TRBJ2-7	TRBV28	NA	many	CASSRGDYEQYF	TGTGCCAGCAGTCGGGGAGACTACGAGCAGTACTTC
15	TRBJ2-5	TRBV3-1	TRBD1	few	CASSPQPGTVETQYF	TGTGCCAGCAGCCCACAGCCCGGGACAGTGGAGACCCAGTACTTC
16	TRBJ1-1	TRBV5-1	NA	many	CASSLVGWGMNTEAFF	TGCGCCAGCAGCTTGGTGGGCTGGGGAATGAACACTGAAGCTTTCTTT
16	TRBJ1-1	TRBV6-1	NA	NA	CASRQVGGLGSLLAFF	TGTGCCAGCAGACAAGTGGGGGGCTTAGGAAGCTTGTTAGCTTTCTTT
13	TRBJ2-7	TRBV29-1	TRBD1	few	CSVAGQGRNEQYF	TGCAGCGTTGCGGGACAGGGCAGGAACGAGCAGTACTTC